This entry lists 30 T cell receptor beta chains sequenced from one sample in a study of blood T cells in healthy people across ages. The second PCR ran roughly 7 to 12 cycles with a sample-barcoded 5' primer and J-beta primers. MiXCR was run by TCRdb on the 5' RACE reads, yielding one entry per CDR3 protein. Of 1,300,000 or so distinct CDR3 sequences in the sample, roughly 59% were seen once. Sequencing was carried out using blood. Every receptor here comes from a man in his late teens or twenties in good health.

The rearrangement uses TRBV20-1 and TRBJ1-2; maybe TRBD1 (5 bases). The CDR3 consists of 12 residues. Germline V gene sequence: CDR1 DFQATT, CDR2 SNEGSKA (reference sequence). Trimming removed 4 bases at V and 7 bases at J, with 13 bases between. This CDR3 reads CSANVGRGGYTF. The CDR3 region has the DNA TGCAGTGCTAACGTGGGGCGGGGTGGCTACACCTTC.

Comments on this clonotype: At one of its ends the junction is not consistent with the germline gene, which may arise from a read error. This CDR3 reads CACSYSRLQSYNEQFF. In nucleotides, the CDR3 is TGTGCCTGCAGTTACTCTCGGCTACAGTCCTACAATGAGCAGTTCTTC. The rearrangement uses TRBV6-2 or TRBV6-3 and TRBJ2-1; no firm D call. Germline V gene lookup returns CDR1 MNHEY and CDR2 SVGEGT. This CDR3 contains 16 residues.

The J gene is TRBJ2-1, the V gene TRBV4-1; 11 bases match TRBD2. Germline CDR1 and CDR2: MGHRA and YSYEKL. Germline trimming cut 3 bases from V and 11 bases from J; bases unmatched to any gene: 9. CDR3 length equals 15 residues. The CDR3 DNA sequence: TGCGCCAGCAGCCACGGTAGCGGGAGGGCCTCAAAGCAGTTCTTC. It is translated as CASSHGSGRASKQFF.

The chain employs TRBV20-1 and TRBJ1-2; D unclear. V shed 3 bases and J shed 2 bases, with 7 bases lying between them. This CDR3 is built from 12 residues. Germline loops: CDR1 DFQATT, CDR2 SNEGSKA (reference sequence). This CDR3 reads CSARWQNYGYTF. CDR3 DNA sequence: TGCAGTGCTAGGTGGCAGAACTATGGCTACACCTTC.

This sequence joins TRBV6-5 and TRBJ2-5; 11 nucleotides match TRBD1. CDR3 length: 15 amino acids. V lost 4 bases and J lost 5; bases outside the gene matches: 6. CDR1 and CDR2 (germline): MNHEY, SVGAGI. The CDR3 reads CASSSGTGGPETQYF. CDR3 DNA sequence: TGTGCCAGCAGTTCGGGGACAGGGGGTCCGGAGACCCAGTACTTC.

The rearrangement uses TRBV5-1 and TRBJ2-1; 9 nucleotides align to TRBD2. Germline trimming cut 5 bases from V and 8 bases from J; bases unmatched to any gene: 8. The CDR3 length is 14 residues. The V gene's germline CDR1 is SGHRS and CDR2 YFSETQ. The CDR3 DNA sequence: TGCGCCAGCAGTGGAGCGGGAGGTCTGGATGAGCAGTTCTTC. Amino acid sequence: CASSGAGGLDEQFF.

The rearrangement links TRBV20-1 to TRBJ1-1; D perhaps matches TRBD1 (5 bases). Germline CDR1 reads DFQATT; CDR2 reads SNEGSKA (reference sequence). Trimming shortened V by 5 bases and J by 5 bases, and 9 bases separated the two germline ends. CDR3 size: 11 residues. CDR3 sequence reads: CSALQGTEAFF. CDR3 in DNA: TGCAGTGCTCTTCAGGGTACTGAAGCTTTCTTT.

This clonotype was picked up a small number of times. The CDR3: CSVVHSYEQYF. The CDR3 nucleotides read TGCAGCGTTGTTCATTCCTACGAGCAGTACTTC. The chain combines TRBV29-1 with TRBJ2-7; D unresolved. Germline CDR1 and CDR2: SQVTM and ANQGSEA. The CDR3 has 11 amino acids. Trimming pared 4 bases from V and 1 base from J, leaving 5 bases between.

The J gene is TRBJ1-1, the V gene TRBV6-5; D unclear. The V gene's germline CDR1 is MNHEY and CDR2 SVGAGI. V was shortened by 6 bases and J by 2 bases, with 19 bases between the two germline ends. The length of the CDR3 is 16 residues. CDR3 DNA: TGTGCCAGCAGCCGTACTCTACAGAGCCCAAACACTGAAGCTTTCTTT. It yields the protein CASSRTLQSPNTEAFF.

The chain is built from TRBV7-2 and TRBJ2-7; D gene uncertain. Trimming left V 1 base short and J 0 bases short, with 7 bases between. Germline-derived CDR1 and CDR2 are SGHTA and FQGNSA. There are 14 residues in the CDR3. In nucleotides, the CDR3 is TGTGCCAGCAGCTTAGGAGTAGTCTCCTACGAGCAGTACTTC. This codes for CASSLGVVSYEQYF. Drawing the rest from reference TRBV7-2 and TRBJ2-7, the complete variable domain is GAGVSQSPSNKVTEKGKDVELRCDPISGHTALYWYRQSLGQGLEFLIYFQGNSAPDKSGLPSDRFSAERTGGSVSTLTIQRTQQEDSAVYLCASSLGVVSYEQYFGPGTRLTVT.

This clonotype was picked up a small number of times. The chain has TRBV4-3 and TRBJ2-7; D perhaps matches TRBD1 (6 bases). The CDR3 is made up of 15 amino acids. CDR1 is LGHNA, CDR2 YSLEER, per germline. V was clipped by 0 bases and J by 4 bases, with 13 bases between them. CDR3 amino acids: CASSQERTAKYEQYF. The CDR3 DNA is TGCGCCAGCAGCCAAGAGAGGACAGCAAAGTACGAGCAGTACTTC.

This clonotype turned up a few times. In DNA, the CDR3 is TGCAGTGCTAGAGGCAGGCCTACCTACGAGCAGTACTTC. This gives the protein CSARGRPTYEQYF. This chain connects TRBV20-1 to TRBJ2-7; no firm D call. The V and J ends lost 1 base and 2 bases respectively, with 9 bases between them. The CDR3 is 13 residues long. CDR1 is DFQATT and CDR2 is SNEGSKA in the germline V gene (reference sequence).

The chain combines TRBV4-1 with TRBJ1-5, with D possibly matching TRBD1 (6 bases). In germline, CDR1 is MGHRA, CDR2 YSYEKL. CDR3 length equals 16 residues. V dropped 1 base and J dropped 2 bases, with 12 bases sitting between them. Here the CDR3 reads CASSQVLQGGNQPQHF. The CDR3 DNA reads TGCGCCAGCAGCCAAGTATTACAGGGCGGCAATCAGCCCCAGCATTTT.

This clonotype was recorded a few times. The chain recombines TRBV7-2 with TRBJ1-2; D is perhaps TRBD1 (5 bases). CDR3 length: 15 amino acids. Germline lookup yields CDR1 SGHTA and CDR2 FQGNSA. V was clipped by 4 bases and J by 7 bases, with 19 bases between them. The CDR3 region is CASSYPGRLPIGYTF. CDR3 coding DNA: TGTGCCAGCAGCTACCCGGGACGCTTGCCGATTGGCTACACCTTC.

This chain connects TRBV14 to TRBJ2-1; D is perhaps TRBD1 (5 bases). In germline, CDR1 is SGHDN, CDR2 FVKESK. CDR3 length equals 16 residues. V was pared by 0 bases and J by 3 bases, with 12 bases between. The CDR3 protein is CASSQDSRGFYNEQFF. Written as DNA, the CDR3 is TGTGCCAGCAGCCAAGATTCTAGGGGCTTCTACAATGAGCAGTTCTTC.

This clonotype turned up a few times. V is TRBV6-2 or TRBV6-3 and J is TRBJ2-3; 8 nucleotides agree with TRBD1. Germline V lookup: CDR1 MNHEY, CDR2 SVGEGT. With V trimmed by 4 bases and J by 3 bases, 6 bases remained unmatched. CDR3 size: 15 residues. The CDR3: CASSSRTGRTDTQYF. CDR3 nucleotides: TGTGCCAGCAGTTCTCGGACAGGGCGGACAGATACGCAGTATTTT.

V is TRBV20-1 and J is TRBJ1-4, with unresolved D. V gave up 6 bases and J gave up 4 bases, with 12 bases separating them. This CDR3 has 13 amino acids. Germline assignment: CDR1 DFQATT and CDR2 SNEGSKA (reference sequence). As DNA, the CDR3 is TGCAGTGCAAAGACGGCCGATAATGAAAAACTGTTTTTT. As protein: CSAKTADNEKLFF.

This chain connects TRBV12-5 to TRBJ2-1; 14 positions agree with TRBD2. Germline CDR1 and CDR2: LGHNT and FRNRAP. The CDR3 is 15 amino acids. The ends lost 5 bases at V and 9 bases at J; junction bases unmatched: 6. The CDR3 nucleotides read TGTGCTAGTGGTCCTGGGACTAGCGGGAGTCCTGAGCAGTTCTTC. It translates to CASGPGTSGSPEQFF.

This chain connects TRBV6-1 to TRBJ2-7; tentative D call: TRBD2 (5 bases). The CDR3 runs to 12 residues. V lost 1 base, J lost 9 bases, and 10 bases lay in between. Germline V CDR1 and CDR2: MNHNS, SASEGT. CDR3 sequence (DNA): TGTGCCAGCAGTGAAGTAAGAGAGGGGCAGTACTTC. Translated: CASSEVREGQYF.

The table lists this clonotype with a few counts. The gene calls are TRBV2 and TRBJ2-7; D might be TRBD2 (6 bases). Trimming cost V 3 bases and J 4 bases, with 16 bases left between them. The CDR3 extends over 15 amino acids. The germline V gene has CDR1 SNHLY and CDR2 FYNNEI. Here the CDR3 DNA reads TGTGCCAGCAGTGACGTTTCGGAGGGAGGTTACGAGCAGTACTTC. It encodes CASSDVSEGGYEQYF.

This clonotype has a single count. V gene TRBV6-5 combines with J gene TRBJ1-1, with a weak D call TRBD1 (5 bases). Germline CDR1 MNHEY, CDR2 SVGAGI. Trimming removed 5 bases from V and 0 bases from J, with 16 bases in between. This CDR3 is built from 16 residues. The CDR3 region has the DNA TGTGCCAGCAGTATCTATGGGACCGCCTTGAACACTGAAGCTTTCTTT. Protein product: CASSIYGTALNTEAFF.

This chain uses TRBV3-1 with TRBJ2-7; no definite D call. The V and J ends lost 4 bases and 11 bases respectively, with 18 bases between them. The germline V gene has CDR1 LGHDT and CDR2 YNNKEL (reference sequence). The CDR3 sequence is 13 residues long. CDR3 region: CASSPRCFSCEYF. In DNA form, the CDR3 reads TGTGCCAGCAGCCCTAGATGCTTCTCCTGCGAGTACTTC.

The CDR3 reads CASSEDQPGVTSTDTQYF. CDR3 sequence (DNA): TGTGCCAGCAGTGAAGATCAACCGGGAGTAACAAGCACAGATACGCAGTATTTT. The chain joins TRBV6-1 to TRBJ2-3; D might be TRBD2 (6 bases). V shed 1 base and J shed 0 bases, with 17 bases lying between them. The CDR3 has 18 amino acids. Germline V gene sequence: CDR1 MNHNS, CDR2 SASEGT.

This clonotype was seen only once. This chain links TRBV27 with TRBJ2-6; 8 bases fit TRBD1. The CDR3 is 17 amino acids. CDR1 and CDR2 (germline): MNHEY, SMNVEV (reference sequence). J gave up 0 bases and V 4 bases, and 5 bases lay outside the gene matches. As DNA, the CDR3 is TGTGCCAGCAGTTCGCAGGGGGCAATCTCTGGGGCCAACGTCCTGACTTTC. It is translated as CASSSQGAISGANVLTF.

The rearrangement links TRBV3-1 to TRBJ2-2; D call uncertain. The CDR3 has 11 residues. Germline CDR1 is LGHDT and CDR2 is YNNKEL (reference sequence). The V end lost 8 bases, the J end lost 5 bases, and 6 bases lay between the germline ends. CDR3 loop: CASAATGELFF. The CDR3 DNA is TGTGCCAGCGCAGCGACCGGGGAGCTGTTTTTT.

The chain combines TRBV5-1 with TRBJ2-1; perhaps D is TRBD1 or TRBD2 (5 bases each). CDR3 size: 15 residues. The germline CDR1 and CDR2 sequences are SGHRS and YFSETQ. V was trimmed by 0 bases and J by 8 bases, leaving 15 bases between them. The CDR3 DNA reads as TGCGCCAGCAGCTTGGGGGCCAGACGGGACCATGAGCAGTTCTTC. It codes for CASSLGARRDHEQFF.

This chain's CDR3 is CAISEGGALGDTQYF. The CDR3, as DNA: TGTGCCATCAGTGAGGGGGGAGCGCTCGGAGATACGCAGTATTTT. This chain joins TRBV10-3 and TRBJ2-3; D is tentatively TRBD1 or TRBD2 (5 bases each). Trimming shortened V by 2 bases and J by 5 bases, and 14 bases separated the two germline ends. This CDR3 has 15 amino acids. CDR1 and CDR2 from the germline V gene are ENHRY and SYGVKD.

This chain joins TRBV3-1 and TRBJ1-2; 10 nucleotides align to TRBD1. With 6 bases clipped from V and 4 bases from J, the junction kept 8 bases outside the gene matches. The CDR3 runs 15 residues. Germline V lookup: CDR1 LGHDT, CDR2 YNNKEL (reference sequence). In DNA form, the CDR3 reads TGTGCCAGCAGACCGACAGGGGGCGGGGGCTATGGCTACACCTTC. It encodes CASRPTGGGGYGYTF.

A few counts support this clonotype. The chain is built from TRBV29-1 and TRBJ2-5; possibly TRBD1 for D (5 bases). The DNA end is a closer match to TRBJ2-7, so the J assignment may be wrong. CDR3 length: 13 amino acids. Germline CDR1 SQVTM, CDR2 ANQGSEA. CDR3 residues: CSVAVQGGNEQYF. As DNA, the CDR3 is TGCAGCGTTGCCGTGCAGGGTGGGAACGAGCAGTACTTC.

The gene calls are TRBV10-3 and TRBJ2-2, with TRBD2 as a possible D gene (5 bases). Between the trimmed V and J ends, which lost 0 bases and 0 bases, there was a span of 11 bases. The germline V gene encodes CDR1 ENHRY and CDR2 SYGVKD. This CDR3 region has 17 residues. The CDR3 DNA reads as TGTGCCATCAGTGAGTCTGGGCGGGCTTCGAACACCGGGGAGCTGTTTTTT. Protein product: CAISESGRASNTGELFF.